Below, 22 T cell receptor beta chains from the same sample are listed, as sequenced in a study of blood T cell repertoires in COVID-19. Sequenced by immunoSEQ multiplex PCR; TCRdb stores in-frame clones only, minus some. Among about 100,000 clones listed, roughly 90% were seen once. Input material: peripheral blood. Receptor source: a man in his 70s with acute or convalescent COVID-19.

The genes are TRBV6-5 and TRBJ1-2; no definite D call. This CDR3 contains 14 residues. The germline CDR1 and CDR2 sequences are MNHEY and SVGAGI. V gave up 6 bases and J gave up 1 base, with 12 bases separating them. For the CDR3, the DNA is TGTGCCAGCAGGCTTGACACTTTTAACTATGGCTACACCTTC. Its translation: CASRLDTFNYGYTF.

The chain uses TRBV5-4 and TRBJ2-7, with TRBD2 matching over 11 bases. Germline loops: CDR1 SGHNT, CDR2 YYREEE (reference sequence). The CDR3 is 15 residues long. V trimming: 4 bases; J trimming: 5 bases; junction bases outside the gene matches: 8. Here the CDR3 reads CASSLTSGSSHEQYF. DNA for the CDR3: TGTGCCAGCAGCCTCACTAGCGGGAGTTCCCACGAGCAGTACTTC.

The CDR3 sequence is CASSHGLDTDTQYF. CDR3 nucleotides: TGTGCCAGCAGCCATGGACTAGATACAGATACGCAGTATTTT. The chain couples TRBV5-5 to TRBJ2-3; 7 nucleotides match TRBD2. V shed 4 bases, J shed 3 bases, and the junction held 5 bases outside the gene matches. The CDR3 extends over 14 amino acids. Germline V lookup: CDR1 SGHKS, CDR2 YYEKEE (reference sequence).

This chain connects TRBV10-3 to TRBJ1-4, with D tentatively TRBD1 (5 bases). This CDR3 has 13 residues. V was shortened by 8 bases and J by 6 bases, with 13 bases between the two germline ends. CDR1 ENHRY and CDR2 SYGVKD come from the germline V gene. The CDR3 is CAIRNGGYEKLFF. Written as DNA, the CDR3 is TGTGCCATCCGGAACGGGGGGTATGAAAAACTGTTTTTT.

The V and J genes are TRBV13 and TRBJ2-2, with 8 positions matching TRBD1. Germline trimming cut 4 bases from V and 5 bases from J; bases unmatched to any gene: 12. Germline V gene data show CDR1 as PRHDT and CDR2 as FYEKMQ (reference sequence). There are 17 residues in the CDR3. The CDR3 DNA follows: TGTGCCAGCAGCTCCATAAATCAGGGGGCAAGGACCGGGGAGCTGTTTTTT. It is translated as CASSSINQGARTGELFF.

The V and J genes are TRBV6-2 or TRBV6-3 and TRBJ1-2; D is ambiguous. The CDR3 covers 14 residues. Between the trimmed V and J ends, which lost 1 base and 8 bases, there was a span of 14 bases. The germline V gene has CDR1 MNHEY and CDR2 SVGEGT. CDR3: CASSYYPEGTGYTF. The CDR3 DNA reads TGTGCCAGCAGTTACTATCCAGAGGGAACCGGCTACACCTTC.

This chain links TRBV7-9 with TRBJ1-4, with TRBD1 matching over 7 bases. The CDR3 is made up of 14 amino acids. J was trimmed by 6 bases and V by 4 bases; bases with no gene match: 5. Germline V gives CDR1 SEHNR, CDR2 FQNEAQ (reference sequence). CDR3 residues: CASSSTGSDEKLFF. The CDR3 DNA reads TGTGCCAGCAGCTCGACAGGGAGTGATGAAAAACTGTTTTTT.

The chain joins TRBV19 to TRBJ2-7, with 7 positions matching TRBD1. Per germline, CDR1 LNHDA and CDR2 SQIVND (reference sequence). The ends lost 1 base at V and 3 bases at J; junction bases unmatched: 6. The CDR3 contains 15 residues. DNA of the CDR3: TGTGCCAGTAGTATAGCCGGGACAGCGTACTACGAGCAGTACTTC. Amino acid sequence: CASSIAGTAYYEQYF.

The chain is built from TRBV4-1 and TRBJ1-4; no firm D call. Looked up from germline, CDR1 is MGHRA and CDR2 is YSYEKL. The ends were cut back, 3 bases at V and 4 bases at J, with 9 bases in the middle. This CDR3 is built from 14 residues. The CDR3 DNA sequence: TGCGCCAGCAGCCATGAGGTAGATAATGAAAAACTGTTTTTT. Translation gives CASSHEVDNEKLFF.

V and J are TRBV19 and TRBJ1-2; 7 nucleotides align to TRBD1. The CDR3 has 15 amino acids. Germline-derived CDR1 and CDR2 are LNHDA and SQIVND (reference sequence). V was clipped by 6 bases and J by 2 bases; unmatched bases: 9. CDR3 residues: CASSLGQAPNYGYTF. For the CDR3, the DNA is TGTGCCAGTAGCCTCGGACAGGCCCCCAACTATGGCTACACCTTC.

The chain's CDR3 is CASSQARSGTDTQYF. The CDR3 DNA follows: TGTGCCAGCAGCCAAGCCCGATCCGGGACAGATACGCAGTATTTT. This chain links TRBV3-1 (or the pseudogene TRBV3-2) with TRBJ2-3; D unclear. With 1 base removed from V and 3 bases from J, the gap between germline ends came to 11 bases. The CDR3 loop spans 15 amino acids. In germline, CDR1 is LGHDT, CDR2 YNNKEL (reference sequence).

The rearrangement links TRBV5-6 to TRBJ1-1; D remains ambiguous. Germline CDR1 is SGHDT and CDR2 is YYEEEE. Trimming removed 2 bases from V and 6 bases from J, with 11 bases in between. The CDR3 totals 13 residues. The CDR3 is CASSFAGRAEAFF. The CDR3 DNA reads as TGTGCCAGCAGCTTTGCGGGTCGGGCTGAAGCTTTCTTT.

The gene calls are TRBV3-1 (or the pseudogene TRBV3-2) and TRBJ1-5, with D possibly TRBD1 on 5 matching bases. Trimming took 4 bases from V and 4 from J, leaving 8 bases between them. Germline V gene data show CDR1 as LGHDT and CDR2 as YNNKEL (reference sequence). The CDR3 is 13 amino acids. CDR3 protein: CASSLAGNQPQHF. The CDR3 DNA sequence: TGTGCCAGCAGCCTCGCAGGGAATCAGCCCCAGCATTTT.

This rearrangement joins TRBV5-4 to TRBJ2-2, with TRBD2 matching over 12 bases. The CDR3 consists of 16 residues. The V segment lost 4 bases and the J segment 7 bases; nucleotides outside the gene matches: 8. Germline V CDR1 and CDR2: SGHNT, YYREEE (reference sequence). CDR3 loop: CASSPGLAGKGGELFF. The CDR3 DNA follows: TGTGCCAGCAGCCCCGGACTAGCGGGAAAGGGCGGGGAGCTGTTTTTT.

The rearrangement joins TRBV24-1 to TRBJ2-7; possibly TRBD2 for D (5 bases). Germline V gene lookup returns CDR1 KGHDR and CDR2 SFDVKD. The CDR3 sequence is 15 residues long. Trimming took off 3 bases at V and 2 bases at J, with 13 bases between the two ends. In DNA form, the CDR3 reads TGTGCCACCAGTGATCCCCGGACTCGAACCTACGAGCAGTACTTC. Translating gives CATSDPRTRTYEQYF.

The chain has TRBV4-2 and TRBJ2-3; 7 bases match TRBD1. This CDR3 has 14 residues. V was pared by 4 bases and J by 4 bases, with 5 bases of the junction left unmatched. The germline gives CDR1 LGHNA, CDR2 YNFKEQ. The CDR3 bases are TGTGCCAGCAGCCTAAGACAGGGTGCAGATACGCAGTATTTT. It codes for CASSLRQGADTQYF.

Details on this clone: Different DNA sequences within this sample yield the same CDR3. The chain links TRBV5-5 to TRBJ1-2, with TRBD1 matching 7 bases. Germline CDR1 is SGHKS and CDR2 is YYEKEE (reference sequence). V shed 2 bases, J shed 5 bases, and the junction held 3 bases outside the gene matches. The CDR3 contains 13 residues. Here the CDR3 DNA reads TGTGCCAGCAGCTTAGGGACAGATTATGGCTACACCTTC. Translation gives CASSLGTDYGYTF.

The CDR3 region has the DNA TGTGCCAGCAGTGGTGAGCGGGGGGCCTACGAGCAGTACTTC. Residues: CASSGERGAYEQYF. The chain couples TRBV2 to TRBJ2-7; 9 bases map to TRBD2. The CDR3 length is 14 residues. In germline, CDR1 is SNHLY, CDR2 FYNNEI. J was trimmed by 2 bases and V by 4 bases; bases with no gene match: 3.

The sample holds one count of this clone. This chain connects TRBV6-5 to TRBJ1-1; a weak D match, TRBD1 (6 bases). Germline lookup yields CDR1 MNHEY and CDR2 SVGAGI. The V end lost 3 bases, the J end lost 10 bases, and 15 bases lay between the germline ends. This CDR3 region has 13 residues. The CDR3 is CASSYSRGGAAFF. CDR3 sequence (DNA): TGTGCCAGCAGTTATTCCAGGGGAGGGGCAGCTTTCTTT.

This chain connects TRBV6-2 or TRBV6-3 to TRBJ1-5, with D possibly being TRBD1 (6 bases). The CDR3 has 20 amino acids. V was pared by 6 bases and J by 0 bases, with 27 bases between. Germline V gives CDR1 MNHEY, CDR2 SVGEGT. For the CDR3, the DNA is TGTGCCAGCAGCCAGGGGAGGACGGTGAAGACAGACTATAGCAATCAGCCCCAGCATTTT. Residues: CASSQGRTVKTDYSNQPQHF.

The V and J genes are TRBV29-1 and TRBJ2-3, with D possibly being TRBD2 (7 bases). V was trimmed by 7 bases and J by 5 bases, leaving 16 bases between them. Germline V CDR1 and CDR2: SQVTM, ANQGSEA. The CDR3 sequence is 13 residues long. The CDR3 spells CSGLRGAGDTQYF. The CDR3 nucleotides are TGCAGCGGGTTACGGGGGGCCGGAGATACGCAGTATTTT.

The chain carries TRBV2 and TRBJ1-6; tentatively, D is TRBD1 (6 bases). Trimming shortened V by 5 bases and J by 5 bases, and 13 bases separated the two germline ends. Germline CDR1 SNHLY, CDR2 FYNNEI. The CDR3 is made up of 15 amino acids. CDR3: CASSTGQRNNSPLHF. The DNA of the CDR3 is TGTGCCAGCAGTACCGGACAGAGAAATAATTCACCCCTCCACTTT.